A single sample is the source of the 8 T cell receptor beta chains below, sequenced in a study of T cells in Graves' hyperthyroidism and ophthalmopathy. TCR beta CDR3 regions were amplified from RNA. First-round RT-PCR of the TCR CDR3 relied on the HTBI primer set. MiXCR, applied by TCRdb to the multiplex PCR reads, yields one record per CDR3 protein. The sample includes around 600,000 distinct CDR3 sequences, 12% to 15% of them seen just once. Sequenced: blood. The source of these receptors is a woman aged 18-30 years with Graves' ophthalmopathy.

This clonotype has a count of ten or more. This chain uses TRBV7-2 with TRBJ2-5; D is undetermined. The V gene's germline CDR1 is SGHTA and CDR2 FQGNSA. The germline V and J ends were trimmed by 5 bases and 5 bases, with 9 bases remaining between them. CDR3 length equals 12 residues. The CDR3 sequence is CASSPTAETQYF. The CDR3 region has the DNA TGTGCCAGCAGCCCTACCGCGGAGACCCAGTACTTC.

This clonotype showed up many times. The genes are TRBV4-1 and TRBJ2-5; D remains ambiguous. CDR1 and CDR2 from the germline V gene are MGHRA and YSYEKL. The CDR3 extends over 13 amino acids. Trimming removed 3 bases from V and 4 bases from J, with 9 bases in between. The CDR3 is CASSQGPLETQYF. In DNA, the CDR3 is TGCGCCAGCAGCCAGGGTCCATTAGAGACCCAGTACTTC.

The chain recombines TRBV6-2 or TRBV6-3 with TRBJ2-7; 7 bases are a match to TRBD2. This CDR3 comprises 15 residues. The V gene's germline CDR1 is MNHEY and CDR2 SVGEGT. After removal of 8 bases from V and 4 bases from J, the junction contained 14 bases not matched to a gene. Written as DNA, the CDR3 is TGTGCCAGCCCCCCCCTTGCGGGAGCAATGTACGAGCAGTACTTC. Its translation is CASPPLAGAMYEQYF.

The table lists this clonotype with a few counts. The CDR3 region has the DNA TGTGCCAGCAGTTTTCTAGCCACGCTGGTTAATGAGCAGTTCTTC. Translation gives CASSFLATLVNEQFF. The chain recombines TRBV28 with TRBJ2-1, with D possibly being TRBD2 (5 bases). The V gene's germline CDR1 is MDHEN and CDR2 SYDVKM. V lost 3 bases to trimming and J lost 7 bases, with 16 bases between them. The CDR3 spans 15 residues.

This clonotype was seen a few times. V is TRBV12-3 or TRBV12-4 and J is TRBJ1-2; D gene uncertain. CDR3 length equals 11 residues. V lost 11 bases, J lost 0 bases, and 7 bases lay in between. The CDR3 region has the DNA TGTGCCGCCGGGACTAACTATGGCTACACCTTC. It yields the protein CAAGTNYGYTF.

This chain links TRBV6-4 with TRBJ2-1; TRBD2 matches 9 bases. This CDR3 has 15 amino acids. V was pared by 8 bases and J by 6 bases, with 11 bases of the junction left unmatched. Germline assignment: CDR1 MRHNA and CDR2 SNTAGT. CDR3 sequence reads: CASGGGRDGTNEQFF. CDR3 DNA sequence: TGTGCCAGCGGGGGCGGGAGGGACGGTACCAATGAGCAGTTCTTC.

This clonotype was observed at least ten times. V is TRBV6-2 or TRBV6-3 and J is TRBJ2-5; 7 nucleotides line up with TRBD2. V was clipped by 7 bases and J by 3 bases; unmatched bases: 17. Germline CDR1 MNHEY, CDR2 SVGEGT. The CDR3 is 17 amino acids. Here the CDR3 DNA reads TGTGCCAGCACTCGAGGGCGGGGGAGGACCCGTGAAGAGACCCAGTACTTC. Protein product: CASTRGRGRTREETQYF.

V usage is TRBV7-2 and J usage is TRBJ2-5; 13 bases map to TRBD2. This CDR3 is 18 amino acids long. The germline CDR1 and CDR2 sequences are SGHTA and FQGNSA. J was trimmed by 5 bases and V by 1 base; bases with no gene match: 10. CDR3 in amino acids: CASSLVGGLAGVHETQYF. CDR3 bases: TGTGCCAGCAGCTTAGTGGGAGGACTAGCGGGAGTACACGAGACCCAGTACTTC.